This TCR beta chain appears in the sequencing data of a study of blood T cell repertoires in COVID-19. Trimming cost V 0 bases and J 6 bases; bases outside gene matches: 6. The CDR3 is made up of 16 amino acids. CDR1 and CDR2 (germline): SGHTA, FQGTGA. Authors' analysis steps: Reference gene primer amplification in the assay estimated nucleated cell counts. TCRdb's table, derived via immunoSEQ multiplex PCR, lists solely in-frame clones and lacks some. V, J and clone size are taken as reported in that table, and D and trimming were inferred from the DNA itself. The repertoire holds tens of thousands of clones, with approximately 93% as singletons.

The sample comprised peripheral blood. This chain connects TRBV7-3 to TRBJ2-3; TRBD2 agrees at 10 bases. The sequence was obtained from a human donor in a cohort sampled during active COVID-19. CDR3 sequence reads: CASSLTGLAGVDTQYF. DNA of the CDR3: TGTGCCAGCAGCTTAACTGGTCTAGCGGGAGTTGATACGCAGTATTTT.